This TCR beta chain was captured by sequencing in a study of technical replicates of blood from a few donors. The CDR3 is 14 residues long. Germline V gene data show CDR1 as SGHTA and CDR2 as FQGNSA. V shed 2 bases and J shed 7 bases, with 12 bases lying between them. Generated by immunoSEQ multiplex PCR, the TCRdb table keeps only in-frame clones and is missing some. The repertoire consists of roughly 70,000 clones, with approximately 91% occurring once and the leading ten covering under 5.5%. The sequenced material came from PBMCs. This rearrangement joins TRBV7-2 to TRBJ1-5; D unclear. This TCR was recovered from a human donor in good health. Some clones in this sample may be carry-over from other donors' samples. In DNA form, the CDR3 reads TGTGCCAGCAGCTTATCCGGAGATCGGCAGCCCCAGCATTTT. It yields the protein CASSLSGDRQPQHF.